Each of the 19 T cell receptor beta chains below was sequenced from the same sample in a study of Graves' ophthalmopathy and Graves' hyperthyroidism. Investigators amplified TCR beta CDR3 regions from RNA transcripts. The first-round RT-PCR employed HTBI primers together with the Qiagen OneStep RT-PCR kit. A multiplex PCR was then performed as the second round. MiXCR was run by TCRdb on the multiplex PCR reads, yielding one entry per CDR3 protein. The table has 650,000 to 900,000 distinct CDR3 sequences, around 40% seen once. The sample consisted of peripheral blood. The receptors were gathered from an adult man with Graves' ophthalmopathy.

Regarding this clonotype: It may be a read error: a sequence one base away is much more abundant. Here the CDR3 reads CATSRESGPFTGNAEAFF. DNA of the CDR3: TGTGCCACCAGCAGAGAATCGGGGCCCTTCACGGGGAACGCTGAAGCTTTCTTT. The chain carries TRBV15 and TRBJ1-1; a possible D gene is TRBD1 (5 bases). Looked up from germline, CDR1 is LNHNV and CDR2 is YYDKDF (reference sequence). CDR3 length: 18 amino acids.

This clonotype has a handful of counts. CDR3 nucleotide sequence: TGCAGTGCTCCAGCCAGTCGAAGCTCTGGAAACACCATATATTTT. Protein product: CSAPASRSSGNTIYF. V and J are TRBV20-1 and TRBJ1-3; the D is unclear. CDR3 length: 15 amino acids. Per the germline V gene, CDR1 is DFQATT and CDR2 is SNEGSKA (reference sequence). Trimming removed 5 bases from V and 0 bases from J, with 14 bases in between.

As DNA, the CDR3 is TGTGCCAGCAGGGGGACCCGGACTAGGGTCCACGAGCAGTACTTC. Its translation: CASRGTRTRVHEQYF. The J gene is TRBJ2-7, the V gene TRBV25-1; 7 bases map to TRBD2. The ends lost 6 bases at V and 5 bases at J; junction bases unmatched: 13. The CDR3 length is 15 residues. The V gene's germline CDR1 is MGHDK and CDR2 SYGVNS.

The rearrangement joins TRBV20-1 to TRBJ2-1; D call uncertain. Trimming took 2 bases from V and 6 from J, leaving 5 bases between them. CDR1 DFQATT and CDR2 SNEGSKA come from the germline V gene (reference sequence). The CDR3 totals 11 residues. In nucleotides, the CDR3 is TGCAGTGCTAGACAAAGCAATGAGCAGTTCTTC. Its protein product is CSARQSNEQFF.

A word on this clonotype: Compared with germline, one end of the junction differs, possibly owing to a read error. CDR3 DNA sequence: TGTGCCAGTAGTCCTCACTCTTATGGCTACGCCTTC. It specifies CASSPHSYGYAF. The chain links TRBV7-9 to TRBJ1-2; D is unresolved. The CDR3 has 12 residues. CDR1 and CDR2 (germline): SEHNR, FQNEAQ (reference sequence).

The V gene is TRBV25-1, the J gene TRBJ1-2; possibly TRBD1 for D (5 bases). V was cut by 8 bases and J by 2 bases, with 18 bases left in between. CDR3 length: 15 residues. The germline gives CDR1 MGHDK, CDR2 SYGVNS. This chain's CDR3 is CASVEVSRENYGYTF. The CDR3 nucleotides read TGTGCCAGCGTTGAAGTTTCCAGGGAGAACTATGGCTACACCTTC.

About this clonotype itself: A much larger clone lies one base from this, so it may be a read error. The rearrangement uses TRBV20-1 and TRBJ2-7, with D maybe TRBD2 (5 bases). Germline loops: CDR1 DFQATT, CDR2 SNEGSKA (reference sequence). The CDR3 contains 12 residues. The CDR3 sequence: CSARGGGYEQCF. CDR3 nucleotide sequence: TGCAGTGCTAGGGGCGGAGGCTACGAGCAGTGCTTC.

The table lists this clonotype with a count of one. This chain uses TRBV25-1 with TRBJ1-5; no clear D. V was trimmed by 6 bases and J by 7 bases, leaving 19 bases between them. Germline V gene data show CDR1 as MGHDK and CDR2 as SYGVNS. The CDR3 runs to 15 residues. CDR3 DNA: TGTGCCAGCAGGCCGGGATACGAGAAGTTCCAGCCCCAGCATTTT. Translation gives CASRPGYEKFQPQHF.

With regard to this clonotype: This sequence may be a read error, since a much larger clone differs from it by one base. The rearrangement joins TRBV7-7 to TRBJ1-3; D is possibly TRBD1 (5 bases). Germline lookup yields CDR1 SSHAT and CDR2 FNYEAQ (reference sequence). V lost 2 bases and J 1 base, leaving 12 bases between the germline ends. There are 16 residues in the CDR3. The CDR3 DNA reads as TGTGCCAGCAGCTTAAGGACACGGATGTCTGGAAACACCATATATTTT. As protein: CASSLRTRMSGNTIYF. Variable domain in full (rest from reference TRBV7-7 and TRBJ1-3): GAGVSQSPRYKVTKRGQDVTLRCDPISSHATLYWYQQALGQGPEFLTYFNYEAQPDKSGLPSDRFSAERPEGSISTLTIQRTEQRDSAMYRCASSLRTRMSGNTIYFGEGSWLTVV.

V is TRBV29-1 and J is TRBJ1-2, with D possibly TRBD1 on 5 matching bases. Trimming left V 8 bases short and J 6 bases short, with 16 bases between. Germline CDR1 SQVTM, CDR2 ANQGSEA. The CDR3 runs 12 residues. CDR3 sequence: CSYLSGTDGYTF. CDR3 in DNA: TGCAGCTACCTCTCAGGGACGGATGGCTACACCTTC.

The V call is TRBV14, the J call TRBJ2-2; the D gene is possibly TRBD1 (6 bases). CDR1 and CDR2 from the germline V gene are SGHDN and FVKESK. This CDR3 contains 14 residues. V was pared by 10 bases and J by 5 bases, with 17 bases between. The DNA for the CDR3 is TGTGCCATCAAAGATACCACAGGGACCGGGGAGCTGTTTTTT. This sequence encodes CAIKDTTGTGELFF.

About this clonotype: One end of the junction fails to match germline, which may point to a read error. The CDR3: CASSLVGNTEALF. The CDR3 nucleotides are TGTGCCAGCAGCTTAGTCGGGAACACTGAAGCTCTCTTT. The chain combines TRBV13 with TRBJ1-1; the D is unclear. This CDR3 comprises 13 residues. CDR1 PRHDT and CDR2 FYEKMQ come from the germline V gene (reference sequence).

The J gene is TRBJ2-5, the V gene TRBV2, with 13 bases aligning to TRBD2. V gave up 5 bases and J gave up 1 base; unmatched junction bases: 4. From germline, CDR1 is SNHLY and CDR2 FYNNEI. The CDR3 length is 16 residues. Here the CDR3 reads CASSTTSGGVQETQYF. For the CDR3, the DNA is TGTGCCAGCAGTACCACTAGCGGGGGGGTCCAAGAGACCCAGTACTTC.

This clonotype was found many times. The chain links TRBV15 to TRBJ1-2; the D gene is possibly TRBD1 (5 bases). The ends were cut back, 0 bases at V and 8 bases at J, with 10 bases in the middle. The V gene's germline CDR1 is LNHNV and CDR2 YYDKDF (reference sequence). The CDR3 length is 13 residues. The CDR3 region is CATSRDRGRGYTF. In nucleotides, the CDR3 is TGTGCCACCAGCAGAGATAGGGGTCGCGGCTACACCTTC.

The rearrangement links TRBV15 to TRBJ1-2; D possibly corresponds to TRBD1 (6 bases). The V end lost 3 bases, the J end lost 4 bases, and 9 bases lay between the germline ends. CDR1 is LNHNV, CDR2 YYDKDF, per germline (reference sequence). This CDR3 region has 13 residues. CDR3 residues: CATSSMDSYGYTF. CDR3 DNA: TGTGCCACCAGCAGCATGGACAGCTATGGCTACACCTTC.

The V call is TRBV29-1, the J call TRBJ2-7; D possibly corresponds to TRBD1 (7 bases). Per the germline V gene, CDR1 is SQVTM and CDR2 is ANQGSEA. The CDR3 is made up of 14 amino acids. V was pared by 2 bases and J by 3 bases, with 14 bases between. CDR3 protein: CSVERQGGHYEQYF. The CDR3 nucleotides read TGCAGCGTTGAAAGGCAGGGGGGACACTACGAGCAGTACTTC.

The chain combines TRBV10-3 with TRBJ2-2; 8 bases match TRBD1. The CDR3 loop spans 14 amino acids. The V and J ends lost 11 bases and 3 bases, in that order; junction bases with no gene match: 8. Looked up from germline, CDR1 is ENHRY and CDR2 is SYGVKD. The CDR3 protein is CACRQGTDTGELFF. CDR3 nucleotides: TGTGCCTGTCGACAGGGGACCGACACCGGGGAGCTGTTTTTT.

This chain connects TRBV10-3 to TRBJ2-7; 10 nucleotides match TRBD2. J was trimmed by 5 bases and V by 6 bases; bases with no gene match: 4. This CDR3 spans 13 amino acids. CDR1 is ENHRY, CDR2 SYGVKD, per germline. The CDR3 DNA is TGTGCCATCAGGGGACTAGCGTTGAACGAGCAGTACTTC. This gives the protein CAIRGLALNEQYF.

There are a few counts of this clonotype. The chain combines TRBV20-1 with TRBJ2-7, with 8 bases lining up with TRBD2. V shed 6 bases, J shed 6 bases, and the junction held 16 bases outside the gene matches. CDR1 is DFQATT, CDR2 SNEGSKA, per germline (reference sequence). CDR3 length: 15 residues. CDR3 loop: CSAPRAGVRPSEQYF. DNA of the CDR3: TGCAGTGCCCCGAGAGCGGGAGTCCGCCCTAGCGAGCAGTACTTC.